The 30 T cell receptor beta chains below all came from one sample that was sequenced in a study of blood T cell repertoires in COVID-19 (dated by TCRdb to 2020 to 2021). The method was the immunoSEQ multiplex PCR assay. Here the immuneACCESS table is served through TCRdb, limited to in-frame sequences with V and J called. Missing clones are a known gap in these copies; in checked studies unresolved V genes cover under half, and the rest lacks a known reason. Here the sample has 470,000 or so clones; roughly 88% occur a single time. The top ten clones comprise approximately 2.9% of the sample. Sequencing was done on a sample of peripheral blood. The receptors stem from a human donor in a cohort sampled during active COVID-19.

The chain employs TRBV7-2 and TRBJ1-2; D might be TRBD1 (6 bases). The CDR3 is made up of 16 amino acids. Germline CDR1 is SGHTA and CDR2 is FQGNSA. V lost 0 bases, J lost 3 bases, and 14 bases lay in between. This chain's CDR3 is CASSLAVTGWDYGYTF. CDR3 in DNA: TGTGCCAGCAGCTTAGCGGTGACAGGTTGGGACTATGGCTACACCTTC.

This rearrangement joins TRBV6-2 or TRBV6-3 to TRBJ2-5, with 9 nucleotides matching TRBD2. The V gene's germline CDR1 is MNHEY and CDR2 SVGEGT. The CDR3 has 15 residues. The V segment lost 4 bases and the J segment 7 bases; nucleotides outside the gene matches: 10. The CDR3 bases are TGTGCCAGCAGTTCCACCGGGACTAGCTTTGGGACCCAGTACTTC. Translated, it gives CASSSTGTSFGTQYF.

The rearrangement joins TRBV18 to TRBJ2-1; weak D call: TRBD2 (5 bases). The CDR3 is 13 residues long. The V gene lost 6 bases and the J gene lost 6 bases, with 12 bases spanning the gap. Germline CDR1 KGHSH, CDR2 LQKENI. The DNA of the CDR3 is TGTGCCAGCTCGGGTTCAGGAGGCAATGAGCAGTTCTTC. Its protein is CASSGSGGNEQFF. The whole variable domain, filled in from reference TRBV18 and TRBJ2-1, reads NAGVMQNPRHLVRRRGQEARLRCSPMKGHSHVYWYRQLPEEGLKFMVYLQKENIIDESGMPKERFSAEFPKEGPSILRIQQVVRGDSAAYFCASSGSGGNEQFFGPGTRLTVL.

This chain links TRBV29-1 with TRBJ2-6, with D possibly matching TRBD2 (5 bases). V lost 2 bases to trimming and J lost 0 bases, with 11 bases between them. This CDR3 is 16 amino acids long. Germline loops: CDR1 SQVTM, CDR2 ANQGSEA. The CDR3 is CSVEWTGYSGANVLTF. In DNA form, the CDR3 reads TGCAGCGTTGAATGGACTGGGTACTCTGGGGCCAACGTCCTGACTTTC.

This CDR3 is CASSEWGRGRGNYGYTF. DNA for the CDR3: TGTGCCAGCAGTGAATGGGGGAGAGGCAGGGGTAACTATGGCTACACCTTC. The chain joins TRBV6-1 to TRBJ1-2; weak D call: TRBD1 (6 bases). The V gene lost 2 bases and the J gene lost 1 base, with 17 bases spanning the gap. This CDR3 comprises 17 residues. The germline V gene has CDR1 MNHNS and CDR2 SASEGT.

This rearrangement joins TRBV9 to TRBJ2-3, with 8 bases identical to TRBD2. V shed 0 bases, J shed 4 bases, and the junction held 4 bases outside the gene matches. This CDR3 contains 15 residues. CDR1 and CDR2 (germline): SGDLS, YYNGEE. CDR3 in amino acids: CASSVAAGAPDTQYF. The CDR3 nucleotides are TGTGCCAGCAGCGTAGCAGCGGGAGCCCCAGATACGCAGTATTTT.

The chain has TRBV5-6 and TRBJ1-2, with a tentative D call TRBD1 (5 bases). Germline CDR1 reads SGHDT; CDR2 reads YYEEEE. The germline V and J ends were trimmed by 3 bases and 0 bases, with 9 bases remaining between them. CDR3 length: 14 residues. The CDR3 coding sequence is TGTGCCAGCAGCTCTACAGGATCTAACTATGGCTACACCTTC. Translating gives CASSSTGSNYGYTF.

This clone was detected only a few times. The chain links TRBV28 to TRBJ2-7, with 10 nucleotides matching TRBD2. The CDR3 spans 15 residues. The germline V gene encodes CDR1 MDHEN and CDR2 SYDVKM. The V segment lost 6 bases and the J segment 2 bases; nucleotides outside the gene matches: 7. DNA of the CDR3: TGTGCCAGCAGCCCAGCGGGAGGGTCGACCTACGAGCAGTACTTC. Amino acids: CASSPAGGSTYEQYF. Supplemented by reference TRBV28 and TRBJ2-7, the full variable domain reads DVKVTQSSRYLVKRTGEKVFLECVQDMDHENMFWYRQDPGLGLRLIYFSYDVKMKEKGDIPEGYSVSREKKERFSLILESASTNQTSMYLCASSPAGGSTYEQYFGPGTRLTVT.

The chain employs TRBV14 and TRBJ1-4; D perhaps matches TRBD1 (5 bases). This CDR3 has 15 residues. The germline gives CDR1 SGHDN, CDR2 FVKESK. V shed 5 bases and J shed 3 bases, with 13 bases lying between them. In DNA form, the CDR3 reads TGTGCCAGCAGCTTAGCCTGGGGGGCTAATGAAAAACTGTTTTTT. It codes for CASSLAWGANEKLFF.

Worth noting for this clone: In the same sample, other DNA sequences code for this CDR3. This sequence joins TRBV12-3 or TRBV12-4 and TRBJ1-3, with D tentatively TRBD1 (5 bases). This CDR3 is built from 13 residues. V lost 3 bases, J lost 4 bases, and 7 bases lay in between. In DNA form, the CDR3 reads TGTGCCAGCAGTTTGGGGGGGGGAAACACCATATATTTT. Residues: CASSLGGGNTIYF.

The V call is TRBV11-2, the J call TRBJ2-7; D remains ambiguous. The V and J ends lost 1 base and 3 bases respectively, with 13 bases between them. The germline gives CDR1 SGHAT, CDR2 FQNNGV. The CDR3 is 15 residues long. CDR3 amino acids: CASSLGQVYYYEQYF. CDR3 nucleotide sequence: TGTGCCAGCAGCTTAGGTCAGGTCTATTACTACGAGCAGTACTTC.

The rearrangement joins TRBV11-2 to TRBJ1-5; 8 bases match TRBD1. This CDR3 is 12 amino acids long. Germline loops: CDR1 SGHAT, CDR2 FQNNGV. Trimming took 1 base from V and 13 from J; bases not matched to a gene: 3. The CDR3 DNA is TGTGCCAGCAGCTTAGCGGGACAGGTTCAGCATTTT. This codes for CASSLAGQVQHF.

The genes are TRBV28 and TRBJ2-7; the D gene is possibly TRBD1 (6 bases). The CDR3 runs 15 residues. CDR1 is MDHEN, CDR2 SYDVKM, per germline. V was cut by 6 bases and J by 4 bases, with 19 bases left in between. This chain's CDR3 is CASRGTGPSWYEQYF. DNA of the CDR3: TGTGCCAGCAGGGGTACAGGGCCCTCCTGGTACGAGCAGTACTTC.

The rearrangement links TRBV6-5 to TRBJ1-2; TRBD1 might be the D (6 bases). Trimming took off 6 bases at V and 2 bases at J, with 13 bases between the two ends. CDR1 MNHEY and CDR2 SVGAGI come from the germline V gene. The length of the CDR3 is 14 residues. In DNA form, the CDR3 reads TGTGCCAGCAGACGCAGGGGCCTGAACTATGGCTACACCTTC. Residues: CASRRRGLNYGYTF.

This chain connects TRBV2 to TRBJ2-7; TRBD2 is a possible D gene (5 bases). The CDR3 totals 14 residues. The germline gives CDR1 SNHLY, CDR2 FYNNEI. Trimming left V 5 bases short and J 2 bases short, with 13 bases between. This CDR3 is CASSRTERTYEQYF. The CDR3 nucleotides are TGTGCCAGCAGTAGGACTGAACGAACCTACGAGCAGTACTTC.

The chain links TRBV7-2 to TRBJ2-1, with 8 bases lining up with TRBD1. CDR1 and CDR2 (germline): SGHTA, FQGNSA. The CDR3 runs to 15 residues. V shed 5 bases and J 7 bases; nucleotides not matched to a gene: 10. The CDR3 here is CASSLDRGTLNEQFF. DNA of the CDR3: TGTGCCAGCAGCCTCGACAGGGGAACGTTAAATGAGCAGTTCTTC. The full variable domain, its missing parts supplied by reference TRBV7-2 and TRBJ2-1, is GAGVSQSPSNKVTEKGKDVELRCDPISGHTALYWYRQSLGQGLEFLIYFQGNSAPDKSGLPSDRFSAERTGGSVSTLTIQRTQQEDSAVYLCASSLDRGTLNEQFFGPGTRLTVL.

This chain joins TRBV6-1 and TRBJ2-7; D perhaps matches TRBD2 (5 bases). The CDR3 loop spans 15 amino acids. Trimming removed 3 bases at V and 6 bases at J, with 18 bases between. In germline, CDR1 is MNHNS, CDR2 SASEGT. CDR3 nucleotides: TGTGCCAGCAGTGATAGAGGAGCGGTAGTTGGCGAGCAGTACTTC. It codes for CASSDRGAVVGEQYF.

The chain is built from TRBV11-2 and TRBJ1-3, with 7 bases that match TRBD1. The V gene end was trimmed by 5 bases and the J gene end by 4 bases; junction bases not matched to a gene: 8. The CDR3 length is 15 residues. CDR1 and CDR2 from the germline V gene are SGHAT and FQNNGV. The CDR3 nucleotides are TGTGCCAGCAGCCCCCGACAGGGAGCAGGAAACACCATATATTTT. Translated: CASSPRQGAGNTIYF.

The J gene is TRBJ1-3, the V gene TRBV29-1; 12 bases align to TRBD1. Germline values: CDR1 SQVTM, CDR2 ANQGSEA. The V and J ends lost 6 bases and 3 bases, in that order; junction bases with no gene match: 3. The CDR3 contains 14 residues. CDR3 DNA sequence: TGCAGCGTGGGGACAGGGGGCATTGGAAACACCATATATTTT. Its protein product is CSVGTGGIGNTIYF. The variable domain in full, with the rest retrieved from reference TRBV29-1 and TRBJ1-3, is SAVISQKPSRDICQRGTSLTIQCQVDSQVTMMFWYRQQPGQSLTLIATANQGSEATYESGFVIDKFPISRPNLTFSTLTVSNMSPEDSSIYLCSVGTGGIGNTIYFGEGSWLTVV.

The chain uses TRBV9 and TRBJ2-7; 10 bases align to TRBD2. V was clipped by 3 bases and J by 2 bases; unmatched bases: 5. Germline V lookup: CDR1 SGDLS, CDR2 YYNGEE. The CDR3 covers 15 residues. DNA for the CDR3: TGTGCCAGCAGCGCCGGGACTAGCGTGGCCTACGAGCAGTACTTC. As protein: CASSAGTSVAYEQYF.

The CDR3 spells CASSLQSGEETQYF. CDR3 DNA: TGTGCCAGCAGCTTACAAAGCGGGGAGGAGACCCAGTACTTC. This sequence joins TRBV7-2 and TRBJ2-5; 7 bases line up with TRBD2. Germline V gives CDR1 SGHTA, CDR2 FQGNSA. CDR3 length: 14 amino acids. Trimming removed 2 bases from V and 5 bases from J; junction bases left unmatched: 5.

The genes are TRBV19 and TRBJ2-3, with 7 bases fitting TRBD2. The ends lost 5 bases at V and 4 bases at J; junction bases unmatched: 15. Germline V gene lookup returns CDR1 LNHDA and CDR2 SQIVND (reference sequence). The CDR3 extends over 17 amino acids. The CDR3 loop is CASSPRSWDYTSDTQYF. Written as DNA, the CDR3 is TGTGCCAGTAGTCCACGTTCCTGGGACTATACCTCAGATACGCAGTATTTT. Full variable domain (outside the CDR3, taken from reference TRBV19 and TRBJ2-3): DGGITQSPKYLFRKEGQNVTLSCEQNLNHDAMYWYRQDPGQGLRLIYYSQIVNDFQKGDIAEGYSVSREKKESFPLTVTSAQKNPTAFYLCASSPRSWDYTSDTQYFGPGTRLTVL.

The rearrangement links TRBV21-1 to TRBJ1-3; the tabulated D call, TRBD1, remains unverified against the DNA. TRBV21-1 is assigned pseudogene status. The CDR3 is made up of 17 amino acids. CDR3 DNA sequence: TGTGCCAGCAGCAAAGCGCTATTTGGACAAGCTGGAAACACCATATATTTT. Its translation is CASSKALFGQAGNTIYF.

In its sample, this clone was seen once. This chain uses TRBV7-3 with TRBJ1-3, with D tentatively TRBD1 (5 bases). Trimming left V 2 bases short and J 7 bases short, with 6 bases between. The germline V gene encodes CDR1 SGHTA and CDR2 FQGTGA. The CDR3 covers 12 residues. DNA for the CDR3: TGTGCCAGCAGCTTAGGGGGGAACACCATATATTTT. Protein product: CASSLGGNTIYF.

This chain uses TRBV5-4 with TRBJ2-1; 11 nucleotides match TRBD1. Germline trimming cut 4 bases from V and 3 bases from J; bases unmatched to any gene: 3. Germline V gene sequence: CDR1 SGHNT, CDR2 YYREEE (reference sequence). The CDR3 is 15 residues long. The CDR3 DNA follows: TGTGCCAGCAGCGCCGGGACAGGGGGCTACAATGAGCAGTTCTTC. Its translation is CASSAGTGGYNEQFF.

The chain employs TRBV18 and TRBJ2-3; TRBD1 might be the D (5 bases). Trimming stripped 5 bases from V and 2 bases from J, with 14 bases between. The CDR3 has 15 residues. Germline V gene data show CDR1 as KGHSH and CDR2 as LQKENI. CDR3 region: CASSEVEQVTDTQYF. DNA for the CDR3: TGTGCCAGCTCAGAGGTGGAACAGGTCACAGATACGCAGTATTTT. Variable domain in full (rest from reference TRBV18 and TRBJ2-3): NAGVMQNPRHLVRRRGQEARLRCSPMKGHSHVYWYRQLPEEGLKFMVYLQKENIIDESGMPKERFSAEFPKEGPSILRIQQVVRGDSAAYFCASSEVEQVTDTQYFGPGTRLTVL.

Notes on this clone: At one boundary the junction diverges from the germline segment, which might be a read error. The CDR3 DNA reads TGTGCCACCAGCAGAGGACTAGCGGGAGCGAAAACCGGGGAGCTGTTTTTT. Encoded protein: CATSRGLAGAKTGELFF. V and J are TRBV15 and TRBJ2-2; 12 bases align to TRBD2. The CDR3 contains 17 residues. Germline loops: CDR1 LNHNV, CDR2 YYDKDF (reference sequence). Together with reference TRBV15 and TRBJ2-2, the CDR3 gives the full variable domain: DAMVIQNPRYQVTQFGKPVTLSCSQTLNHNVMYWYQQKSSQAPKLLFHYYDKDFNNEADTPDNFQSRRPNTSFCFLDIRSPGLGDTAMYLCATSRGLAGAKTGELFFGEGSRLTVL.

The V and J genes are TRBV4-3 and TRBJ2-3; 9 positions agree with TRBD1. Losses at the gene ends were 3 bases for V and 3 bases for J; bases not matched to a gene: 7. Germline V CDR1 and CDR2: LGHNA, YSLEER. CDR3 size: 16 residues. The CDR3 nucleotides read TGCGCCAGCAGCCACGTCGGGACAGGGATGACAGATACGCAGTATTTT. Translated: CASSHVGTGMTDTQYF.

This chain joins TRBV19 and TRBJ2-3; TRBD1 matches at 10 bases. J lost 3 bases, V lost 9 bases, and 6 bases had no gene match. CDR1 is LNHDA, CDR2 SQIVND, per germline (reference sequence). The CDR3 runs 14 residues. In nucleotides, the CDR3 is TGTGCCAGCCGGGACAGGGGACGTACAGATACGCAGTATTTT. It codes for CASRDRGRTDTQYF.

V and J are TRBV6-2 or TRBV6-3 and TRBJ2-5; possible D gene TRBD1, 5 bases. CDR3 length: 16 amino acids. Trimming removed 0 bases from V and 1 base from J, with 12 bases in between. Germline lookup yields CDR1 MNHEY and CDR2 SVGEGT. DNA of the CDR3: TGTGCCAGCAGTTACTCGGAAGGACACCTCCAAGAGACCCAGTACTTC. It translates to CASSYSEGHLQETQYF.